This T cell receptor beta chain stems from a study of human T cells and chemical hapten exposure. The wider study: Patch testing was performed with 0.01% DPC on the upper back, with reading at 6 days.

Stated time point: patch test 2, 6 weeks after DPC sensitization. Treatment meaning: therapeutic diphenylcyclopropenone sensitization with weekly scalp DPC. Venepuncture was done earlier than the placement of each patch test. For the library, individual cDNA molecules each received unique molecular identifiers. TCRdb re-derived calls from the RACE reads in MiXCR, one entry per CDR3 protein. The sample has 360,000 or so distinct CDR3 sequences, roughly 6.3% seen once. CDR1 and CDR2 (germline): DFQATT, SNEGSKA (reference sequence). CDR3 size: 16 residues. V was shortened by 0 bases and J by 2 bases, with 17 bases between the two germline ends.

This TCR was sampled from a young woman with alopecia areata. Some clones in this sample may be carry-over from other donors' samples. The input for sequencing was whole blood, taken in connection with sensitization to the hapten diphenylcyclopropenone (DPC). This chain links TRBV20-1 with TRBJ2-7, with D perhaps matching TRBD2 (5 bases). CDR3 nucleotide sequence: TGCAGTGCTAGAGACGAAACTAGGTTCTTTACCTACGAGCAGTACTTC. Encoded protein: CSARDETRFFTYEQYF.